This T cell receptor (beta chain) was identified during a study of blood T cells in healthy people across ages. A second roughly 6 to 11 cycle PCR used barcoded and J-beta primers. In TCRdb, the 5' RACE reads were re-called with MiXCR into one record per CDR3 protein. Of roughly 1.5 million distinct CDR3 sequences listed, 35% to 45% are singletons. Germline values: CDR1 SGHRS, CDR2 YFSETQ. The CDR3 extends over 16 amino acids. The J segment lost 2 bases and the V segment lost 4 bases, leaving 8 bases of the junction unmatched. The rearrangement joins TRBV5-1 to TRBJ2-2; 7 positions match TRBD2. The TCR was taken from a woman under 30 in good health. The sequenced material came from blood. The CDR3 sequence is CASSPLSGINTGELFF. The CDR3 DNA sequence: TGCGCCAGCAGCCCGTTGAGCGGGATTAACACCGGGGAGCTGTTTTTT.